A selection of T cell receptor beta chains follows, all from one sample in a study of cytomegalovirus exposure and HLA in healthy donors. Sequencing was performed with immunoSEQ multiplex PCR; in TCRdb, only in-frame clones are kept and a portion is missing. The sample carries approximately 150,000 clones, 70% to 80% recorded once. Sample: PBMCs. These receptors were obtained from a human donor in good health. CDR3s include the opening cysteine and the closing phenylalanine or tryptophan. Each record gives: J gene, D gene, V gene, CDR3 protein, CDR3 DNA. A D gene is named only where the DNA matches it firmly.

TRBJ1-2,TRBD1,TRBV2,CASSESTGANYGYTF,TGTGCCAGCAGTGAAAGCACAGGGGCTAACTATGGCTACACCTTC
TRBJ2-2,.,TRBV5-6,CASSLEAGGRAGELFF,TGTGCCAGCAGCTTGGAGGCCGGGGGTAGAGCCGGGGAGCTGTTTTTT
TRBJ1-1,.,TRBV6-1,CASSEAAGMNTEAFF,TGTGCCAGCAGTGAAGCGGCGGGAATGAACACTGAAGCTTTCTTT
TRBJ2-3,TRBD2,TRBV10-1,CASSESLTSGRDTQYF,TGCGCCAGCAGTGAGTCTCTGACTAGCGGGAGGGATACGCAGTATTTT
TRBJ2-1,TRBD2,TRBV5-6,CASSLGYGSGSYNEQFF,TGTGCCAGCAGCTTGGGGTATGGTAGCGGGTCCTACAATGAGCAGTTCTTC
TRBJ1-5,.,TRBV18,CASSRKGQPQHF,TGTGCCAGCTCACGCAAGGGGCAGCCCCAGCATTTT
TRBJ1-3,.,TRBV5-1,CASSLADPPGNTIYF,TGCGCCAGCAGCTTGGCAGATCCACCGGGAAACACCATATATTTT
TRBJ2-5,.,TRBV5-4,CASSLGGALRGETQYF,TGTGCCAGCAGCTTGGGAGGGGCGCTCAGGGGAGAGACCCAGTACTTC
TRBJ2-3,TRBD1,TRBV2,CASRGGTGDTQYF,TGTGCCAGCAGAGGGGGGACAGGGGATACGCAGTATTTT
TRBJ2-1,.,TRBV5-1,CASSLISTGISYNEQFF,TGCGCCAGCAGCTTGATATCTACGGGGATCTCCTACAATGAGCAGTTCTTC
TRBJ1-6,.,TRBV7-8,CASSSGNYNSPLHF,TGTGCCAGCAGCTCCGGGAACTATAATTCACCCCTCCACTTT